This T cell receptor beta chain was documented in a study of OX40 agonist ivuxolimab in advanced cancers. This table comes from immunoSEQ multiplex PCR, and its TCRdb copy is limited to in-frame clones, with some not included. The table includes about 66,000 clones, around 87% detected once. Trimming pared 3 bases from V and 2 bases from J, leaving 4 bases between. The CDR3 is 12 residues long. Germline V gene lookup returns CDR1 KGHSH and CDR2 LQKENI. Sequencing was performed on CD4+ or CD8+ T cells sorted from blood, taken in a trial of the OX40 agonist ivuxolimab. The clonotype was recovered from an adult with an advanced solid tumor such as melanoma, head and neck, liver or kidney cancer. The V call is TRBV18, the J call TRBJ2-5; D not resolved. The CDR3, as DNA: TGTGCCAGCTCACCCCCACAAGAGACCCAGTACTTC. Amino acid sequence: CASSPPQETQYF.